These 26 T cell receptor beta chains share one sample of origin, sequenced in a study of PD-L1 blockade in urothelial cancer. The time point: pretreatment peripheral blood. Libraries were prepared by immunoSEQ multiplex PCR; TCRdb keeps only in-frame clonotypes and omits some of them. The repertoire holds tens of thousands of clones, with 90% as singletons. This material consisted of PBMCs, taken around atezolizumab (anti-PD-L1) treatment. The receptors originated from a man aged 55-75 years with urothelial cancer.

The rearrangement uses TRBV5-1 and TRBJ1-6; TRBD1 is a possible D gene (6 bases). This CDR3 comprises 14 residues. The V gene lost 5 bases and the J gene lost 9 bases, with 15 bases spanning the gap. CDR1 and CDR2 from the germline V gene are SGHRS and YFSETQ. CDR3 bases: TGCGCCAGCAGACCGGACAGCATAGGTTCACCCCTCCACTTT. Its translation is CASRPDSIGSPLHF.

The CDR3 region has the DNA TGTGCCAGCACTACTGGCGGGACAGCTATTAACTATGGCTACACCTTC. It specifies CASTTGGTAINYGYTF. The chain uses TRBV28 and TRBJ1-2; 7 bases agree with TRBD1. J was trimmed by 1 base and V by 7 bases; bases with no gene match: 12. The CDR3 length is 16 residues. Germline CDR1 and CDR2: MDHEN and SYDVKM.

The chain uses TRBV15 and TRBJ2-6; 11 bases line up with TRBD1. Germline V CDR1 and CDR2: LNHNV, YYDKDF (reference sequence). After removal of 1 base from V and 2 bases from J, the junction contained 4 bases not matched to a gene. CDR3 length: 18 residues. The CDR3 coding sequence is TGTGCCACCAGCAGAGGTAGGGACAGGGGGACTGGGGCCAACGTCCTGACTTTC. Its translation: CATSRGRDRGTGANVLTF.

The V call is TRBV6-5, the J call TRBJ1-2, with 9 bases that match TRBD1. Per germline, CDR1 MNHEY and CDR2 SVGAGI. CDR3 length equals 13 residues. V shed 8 bases, J shed 4 bases, and the junction held 5 bases outside the gene matches. CDR3 DNA sequence: TGTGCCAGCGGTTCGGACAGGGGCTATGGCTACACCTTC. Its protein product is CASGSDRGYGYTF.

Comment on this clone: The junction and the germline gene differ at one end; a read error may be behind it. The V gene is TRBV7-9, the J gene TRBJ2-7, with D perhaps matching TRBD1 (6 bases). The germline CDR1 and CDR2 sequences are SEHNR and FQNEAQ (reference sequence). The CDR3 consists of 13 residues. The CDR3 bases are TGTGCCAGCAGCCCGACTCAGGACAGCCCCTCAGTGTTC. Translating it yields CASSPTQDSPSVF. Full variable domain (outside the CDR3, taken from reference TRBV7-9 and TRBJ2-7): DTGVSQNPRHKITKRGQNVTFRCDPISEHNRLYWYRQTLGQGPEFLTYFQNEAQLEKSRLLSDRFSAERPKGSFSTLEIQRTEQGDSAMYLCASSPTQDSPSVFGPGTRLTVT.

The chain links TRBV6-6 to TRBJ2-5; 7 bases line up with TRBD1. Germline V gives CDR1 MNHNY, CDR2 SVGAGI (reference sequence). Trimming took 5 bases from V and 1 from J; bases not matched to a gene: 7. The CDR3 sequence is 15 residues long. The CDR3, as DNA: TGTGCCAGCAGTCTCCGGACAGGCCTCCAAGAGACCCAGTACTTC. Its protein product is CASSLRTGLQETQYF.

This chain connects TRBV27 to TRBJ2-2; TRBD2 matches at 10 bases. Germline V gene sequence: CDR1 MNHEY, CDR2 SMNVEV (reference sequence). The CDR3 length is 15 residues. J was trimmed by 5 bases and V by 5 bases; bases with no gene match: 5. In DNA, the CDR3 is TGTGCCAGCAGTCGGCTAGCGGGAGATACCGGGGAGCTGTTTTTT. Translation gives CASSRLAGDTGELFF.

The gene calls are TRBV10-3 and TRBJ1-5; no clear D gene. The CDR3 loop spans 13 amino acids. Trimming removed 4 bases at V and 6 bases at J, with 10 bases between. Germline V lookup: CDR1 ENHRY, CDR2 SYGVKD. The CDR3 region is CAISASVIQPQHF. CDR3 in DNA: TGTGCCATCAGTGCCTCGGTGATTCAGCCCCAGCATTTT.

Only one count was recorded for this clone. The J gene is TRBJ1-4, the V gene TRBV29-1, with 11 bases lining up with TRBD1. The CDR3 sequence is 14 residues long. CDR1 is SQVTM, CDR2 ANQGSEA, per germline. The ends lost 4 bases at V and 7 bases at J; junction bases unmatched: 5. The CDR3 is CSVGTGGRAEKLFF. For the CDR3, the DNA is TGCAGCGTTGGGACAGGGGGCCGGGCTGAAAAACTGTTTTTT.

This clone appeared once. V and J are TRBV5-4 and TRBJ2-1; TRBD2 might be the D (7 bases). The CDR3 totals 15 residues. Per the germline V gene, CDR1 is SGHNT and CDR2 is YYREEE (reference sequence). V was cut by 0 bases and J by 8 bases, with 15 bases left in between. This chain's CDR3 is CASSLGGGLSDEQFF. The CDR3 bases are TGTGCCAGCAGCTTGGGGGGGGGCTTGAGCGATGAGCAGTTCTTC.

The chain is built from TRBV14 and TRBJ1-3; D not resolved. Germline-derived CDR1 and CDR2 are SGHDN and FVKESK. This CDR3 contains 13 residues. V was pared by 5 bases and J by 4 bases, with 9 bases between. CDR3 loop: CASSSQAGNTIYF. The CDR3 DNA reads TGTGCCAGCAGCAGCCAGGCGGGAAACACCATATATTTT.

This rearrangement joins TRBV2 to TRBJ1-2, with TRBD1 as a possible D gene (6 bases). Looked up from germline, CDR1 is SNHLY and CDR2 is FYNNEI. V dropped 7 bases and J dropped 5 bases, with 17 bases sitting between them. This CDR3 spans 14 amino acids. The CDR3 region has the DNA TGTGCCAGCATGGATCGGACAGAGAGTTATGGCTACACCTTC. It yields the protein CASMDRTESYGYTF.

The chain recombines TRBV5-5 with TRBJ2-5; 8 nucleotides line up with TRBD1. Looked up from germline, CDR1 is SGHKS and CDR2 is YYEKEE (reference sequence). The CDR3 length is 16 residues. The ends lost 0 bases at V and 4 bases at J; junction bases unmatched: 8. CDR3 sequence reads: CASSLVATGVAETQYF. The DNA for the CDR3 is TGTGCCAGCAGCTTGGTTGCGACAGGGGTCGCAGAGACCCAGTACTTC.

The chain couples TRBV7-9 to TRBJ2-3; possibly TRBD1 for D (6 bases). Germline assignment: CDR1 SEHNR and CDR2 FQNEAQ (reference sequence). This CDR3 spans 14 amino acids. V was cut by 4 bases and J by 8 bases, with 16 bases left in between. The CDR3 DNA reads TGTGCCAGCAGCTCCATAAACAGGGTTGGTACGCAGTATTTT. Its translation: CASSSINRVGTQYF.

The CDR3 sequence: CASSQGGSSYEQYF. DNA for the CDR3: TGTGCCAGCAGCCAAGGCGGGTCCTCCTACGAGCAGTACTTC. The chain employs TRBV4-2 and TRBJ2-7; D perhaps matches TRBD2 (5 bases). There are 14 residues in the CDR3. The germline V gene has CDR1 LGHNA and CDR2 YNFKEQ. With 1 base removed from V and 0 bases from J, the gap between germline ends came to 7 bases.

This clone was seen once. The chain couples TRBV4-3 to TRBJ1-3; 8 positions agree with TRBD1. CDR3 size: 17 residues. Trimming cost V 2 bases and J 3 bases; bases outside gene matches: 9. Germline V CDR1 and CDR2: LGHNA, YSLEER. The CDR3: CASSQSHQGAFGNTIYF. CDR3 nucleotides: TGCGCCAGCAGCCAATCTCATCAGGGGGCCTTTGGAAACACCATATATTTT.

The CDR3 spells CASSFPGGGYGYTF. The CDR3 bases are TGTGCCAGCAGCTTCCCAGGGGGTGGCTATGGCTACACCTTC. V and J are TRBV5-6 and TRBJ1-2; TRBD1 aligns across 7 bases. With 2 bases clipped from V and 4 bases from J, the junction kept 5 bases outside the gene matches. The CDR3 has 14 amino acids. Germline loops: CDR1 SGHDT, CDR2 YYEEEE.

The V gene is TRBV28, the J gene TRBJ2-2; 8 bases match TRBD2. This CDR3 comprises 19 residues. The germline CDR1 and CDR2 sequences are MDHEN and SYDVKM. The trim removed 1 base at V and 2 bases at J, leaving 12 bases unmatched. Here the CDR3 reads CASSLSLGGSGGNTGELFF. In DNA, the CDR3 is TGTGCCAGCAGTTTATCCCTCGGGGGGAGCGGGGGAAACACCGGGGAGCTGTTTTTT.

V usage is TRBV28 and J usage is TRBJ1-3; the D gene is possibly TRBD1 (5 bases). This CDR3 region has 15 residues. The V and J ends lost 4 bases and 2 bases respectively, with 12 bases between them. Germline CDR1 is MDHEN and CDR2 is SYDVKM. The CDR3 loop is CASSWGQAAGNTIYF. DNA of the CDR3: TGTGCCAGCAGTTGGGGCCAGGCGGCTGGAAACACCATATATTTT.

The chain combines TRBV6-5 with TRBJ1-1, with a possible D match to TRBD1 (6 bases). V was cut by 0 bases and J by 5 bases, with 13 bases left in between. Germline V gene data show CDR1 as MNHEY and CDR2 as SVGAGI. The CDR3 has 15 amino acids. The CDR3 region has the DNA TGTGCCAGCAGTTACTCGGCGGGGGCCGGGACTGAAGCTTTCTTT. This sequence encodes CASSYSAGAGTEAFF.

This chain connects TRBV5-1 to TRBJ2-3, with 10 positions matching TRBD2. Germline-derived CDR1 and CDR2 are SGHRS and YFSETQ. The length of the CDR3 is 14 residues. J gave up 6 bases and V 4 bases, and 5 bases lay outside the gene matches. The CDR3 protein is CASSATSGADTQYF. CDR3 DNA sequence: TGCGCCAGCAGCGCAACTAGCGGGGCGGATACGCAGTATTTT.

The chain is built from TRBV30 and TRBJ1-4, with TRBD1 identical over 12 bases. The germline CDR1 and CDR2 sequences are GTSNPN and SVGIG (reference sequence). The CDR3 sequence is 14 residues long. The junction had 3 bases not matched to a gene; V was cut back by 3 bases and J by 7 bases. In DNA form, the CDR3 reads TGTGCCTGGAGGAGGGACAGGGGGCGTGAAAAACTGTTTTTT. This sequence encodes CAWRRDRGREKLFF.

This chain connects TRBV27 to TRBJ2-1; TRBD2 aligns across 9 bases. V lost 8 bases to trimming and J lost 5 bases; unmatched junction nucleotides: 7. In germline, CDR1 is MNHEY, CDR2 SMNVEV (reference sequence). The CDR3 is 14 residues long. For the CDR3, the DNA is TGTGCCAGCTCGGGACTAGCCCTCCACAATGAGCAGTTCTTC. It encodes CASSGLALHNEQFF.

This chain connects TRBV5-6 to TRBJ1-2; possibly TRBD1 for D (6 bases). The CDR3 spans 14 residues. The germline gives CDR1 SGHDT, CDR2 YYEEEE. Trimming shortened V by 4 bases and J by 6 bases, and 16 bases separated the two germline ends. CDR3 DNA sequence: TGTGCCAGCAGCCTTGGACAGCGACCTAATGGCTACACCTTC. Amino acid sequence: CASSLGQRPNGYTF. Based on the CDR3 plus reference TRBV5-6 and TRBJ1-2, the full variable domain is DAGVTQSPTHLIKTRGQQVTLRCSPKSGHDTVSWYQQALGQGPQFIFQYYEEEERQRGNFPDRFSGHQFPNYSSELNVNALLLGDSALYLCASSLGQRPNGYTFGSGTRLTVV.

The chain recombines TRBV30 with TRBJ2-7, with D hard to call. V was clipped by 0 bases and J by 0 bases, with 18 bases between them. The CDR3 has 17 amino acids. Per germline, CDR1 GTSNPN and CDR2 SVGIG (reference sequence). CDR3 residues: CAWSVSASFRSSYEQYF. As DNA, the CDR3 is TGTGCCTGGAGTGTATCGGCCTCTTTTAGGAGCTCCTACGAGCAGTACTTC. Full variable domain (rest looked up from reference TRBV30 and TRBJ2-7): SQTIHQWPATLVQPVGSPLSLECTVEGTSNPNLYWYRQAAGRGLQLLFYSVGIGQISSEVPQNLSASRPQDRQFILSSKKLLLSDSGFYLCAWSVSASFRSSYEQYFGPGTRLTVT.

The genes are TRBV5-1 and TRBJ2-3, with TRBD1 as a possible D gene (5 bases). V was trimmed by 1 base and J by 2 bases, leaving 11 bases between them. Germline V CDR1 and CDR2: SGHRS, YFSETQ. The CDR3 has 15 residues. This CDR3 is CASSLRRGATDTQYF. CDR3 nucleotides: TGCGCCAGCAGCTTGCGGCGTGGGGCCACAGATACGCAGTATTTT.